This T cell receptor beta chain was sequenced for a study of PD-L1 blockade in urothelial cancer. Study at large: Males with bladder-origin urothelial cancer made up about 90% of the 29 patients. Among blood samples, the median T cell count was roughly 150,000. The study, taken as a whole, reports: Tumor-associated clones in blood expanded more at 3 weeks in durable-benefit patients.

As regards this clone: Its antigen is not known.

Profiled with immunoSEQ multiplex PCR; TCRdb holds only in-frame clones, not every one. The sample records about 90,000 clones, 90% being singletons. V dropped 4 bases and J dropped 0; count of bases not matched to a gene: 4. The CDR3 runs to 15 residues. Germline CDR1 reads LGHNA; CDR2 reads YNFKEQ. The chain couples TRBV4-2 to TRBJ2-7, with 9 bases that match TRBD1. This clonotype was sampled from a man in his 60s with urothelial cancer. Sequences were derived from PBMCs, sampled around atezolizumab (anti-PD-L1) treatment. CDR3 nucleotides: TGTGCCAGCAGCCGTGGACAGGGGAGCTCCTACGAGCAGTACTTC. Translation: CASSRGQGSSYEQYF.